This T cell receptor (beta chain) was sequenced during a study of breast tumors, draining lymph nodes, adjacent tissues. J was trimmed by 15 bases and V by 2 bases; bases with no gene match: 4. The germline V gene encodes CDR1 MDHEN and CDR2 SYDVKM. The CDR3 is 13 residues long. Breast cancer patients provided tissue from their axillary draining lymph nodes. TCRdb processed the multiplex PCR reads anew with MiXCR; each CDR3 protein has one entry. The data show under 150,000 distinct CDR3 sequences, with less than 20% seen just once and about 3.5% held by the top ten. This clonotype has only a few counts. The antigen is unknown. Study-level points and caveats: Tumor repertoires ranked between lymph nodes and nontumor tissue in diversity, with V and J gene preferences.

The receptor was derived from a female donor with breast cancer. Some clones in this sample may be carry-over from other donors' samples. The sample consisted of axillary lymph node tissue. The V and J genes are TRBV28 and TRBJ2-1; 13 bases agree with TRBD2. The CDR3 nucleotides are TGTGCCAGCAGTTTACAACTAGCGGGAGGGGCGTTCTTC. Translating it yields CASSLQLAGGAFF. Based on the CDR3 plus reference TRBV28 and TRBJ2-1, the full variable domain is DVKVTQSSRYLVKRTGEKVFLECVQDMDHENMFWYRQDPGLGLRLIYFSYDVKMKEKGDIPEGYSVSREKKERFSLILESASTNQTSMYLCASSLQLAGGAFFGPGTRLTVL.